This T cell receptor beta chain derives from a study of blood T cell repertoires in COVID-19 (dated by TCRdb to 2019 to 2021). Concerning the study at large: Collaborator samples came from the United States, Italy and Spain and covered acute and convalescent phases of COVID-19. The material from the prospective study consisted of cDNA or gDNA derived from T cells, B-cell-depleted T cells, or PBMCs. The dataset comprised deeply sampled blood TCRbeta repertoires from subjects exposed to, actively infected with, or recovered from COVID-19. The repertoires were released in a freely available public database meant as a resource for research on the immune response to SARS-CoV-2. The samples were drawn from the first 160 participants of the ongoing ImmuneRACE study and from 950 to 1,500 subjects provided by 6 global collaborators. A de-identified subject ID, COVID-19 status, age in years and sex were almost always included in the sample metadata. Where available, HLA class I and class II types were obtained from metadata supplied by the sample provider rather than from assay-based typing. Points the paper makes about the study in general: Clinical and demographic metadata were provided uncurated, with the amount varying by source and participant.

The germline V gene sets CDR1 to SGHTA and CDR2 to FQGNSA. Clipping removes 4 bases from V and 6 bases from J, with 8 as the unmatched junction base count. The CDR3 sequence holds 15 residues, the cysteine and phenylalanine included. Of the read, only the CDR3 DNA is kept; its 45 bases are in frame from base 1. Collaborating institutions collected whole blood in K2EDTA tubes following their own protocols. Collaborator samples were shipped for TCRbeta analysis as frozen whole blood, isolated PBMCs, or DNA extracted from either sample type. TCRbeta CDR3 regions were amplified from genomic DNA by means of the immunoSEQ Assay, a bias-controlled multiplex PCR. The original pipeline was this. Within the assay, amplification of reference gene primers was used to estimate how many nucleated cells each sample contained. Sequence reads were collapsed and filtered to measure the absolute abundance of every unique TCRbeta CDR3 rearrangement. Productive Simpson clonality was computed per sample as the square root of Simpson's diversity index over productive rearrangements. TCRdb re-hosts the immuneACCESS table, in-frame sequences only. Its copies lack some clones; in the studies checked, an unresolved V gene accounts for under half of them, and the cause for the rest is not known. V and J calls and clone size are copied from that table; D and trimming were computed from the DNA. The sample contains roughly 300,000 clones, 86% of them found a single time. About 1.7% of the sample belongs to the ten largest clones.

As concerns this clone: Its antigen remains unidentified. Base-call qualities are not available, and no considerably larger clone is one nucleotide away.

The receptor was derived from a woman aged 45-65 years with acute or convalescent COVID-19. This chain is built from TRBV7-2 and TRBJ2-7, and TRBD2 aligns with 11 junction nucleotides. The sequenced sample was peripheral blood. The bases are TGTGCCAGCAGCTATGTAGCGGGAGGGCCGGGCGAGCAGTACTTC. This sequence encodes CASSYVAGGPGEQYF. This CDR3, with the reference TRBV7-2 and TRBJ2-7 proteins standing in past its ends, gives the full variable domain GAGVSQSPSNKVTEKGKDVELRCDPISGHTALYWYRQSLGQGLEFLIYFQGNSAPDKSGLPSDRFSAERTGGSVSTLTIQRTQQEDSAVYLCASSYVAGGPGEQYFGPGTRLTVT.